These 17 T cell receptor beta chains came from one sample sequenced in a study of esophageal squamous cell carcinoma under preoperative chemotherapy. TCRdb called the PCR reads again in MiXCR, with one record for every CDR3 protein. The sample lists 30,000 or so distinct CDR3 sequences; around half were seen once. Time point denoted: after preoperative PTX-NDP chemotherapy. The sample was collected from a patient given preoperative chemotherapy. Receptors were obtained from a human donor with esophageal squamous cell carcinoma. The donor label of this sample is uncertain.

This clonotype was seen ten or more times. The rearrangement links TRBV7-8 to TRBJ2-5; 8 nucleotides line up with TRBD1. CDR3 length: 13 residues. Trimming cost V 6 bases and J 5 bases; bases outside gene matches: 5. In germline, CDR1 is SGHVS, CDR2 FQNEAQ. DNA of the CDR3: TGTGCCAGCAGTAGAGACAGGGGTGAGACCCAGTACTTC. Encoded protein: CASSRDRGETQYF.

The sample holds many counts of this clonotype. The chain combines TRBV27 with TRBJ2-2; perhaps TRBD1 as D (5 bases). This CDR3 has 14 residues. Per germline, CDR1 MNHEY and CDR2 SMNVEV (reference sequence). V lost 0 bases and J lost 6, with 8 bases in between. CDR3 nucleotides: TGTGCCAGCAGTTTATCACAAGGGGCCGGGGAGCTGTTTTTT. Protein sequence: CASSLSQGAGELFF.

This clonotype has just a few counts. At one end, the junction sequence differs from germline, possibly due to a read error. CDR3 residues: CAGRGGRDKETQYF. The CDR3 DNA reads as TGTGCGGGCCGCGGGGGCCGTGACAAAGAGACGCAGTACTTC. The rearrangement joins TRBV7-6 to TRBJ2-5; a possible D gene is TRBD2 (7 bases). The CDR3 runs to 14 residues. CDR1 is SGHVS, CDR2 FNYEAQ, per germline.

This clonotype was picked up many times. V and J are TRBV6-1 and TRBJ2-1; 7 nucleotides agree with TRBD1. The CDR3 sequence is 16 residues long. Per germline, CDR1 MNHNS and CDR2 SASEGT. Trimming at V came to 0 bases and at J to 9 bases, leaving 11 bases not matched to a gene. Here the CDR3 reads CASSEAGFAPGGEQFF. DNA for the CDR3: TGTGCCAGCAGTGAAGCCGGGTTCGCTCCAGGGGGTGAGCAGTTCTTC.

Relative to its sample, this clonotype is medium-sized. V and J are TRBV11-3 and TRBJ2-5; D ambiguous. This CDR3 contains 12 residues. Trimming removed 1 base from V and 11 bases from J, with 11 bases in between. Germline V gives CDR1 SGHNT, CDR2 YENEEA. CDR3 coding DNA: TGTGCCAGCAGCTTAGTCGCTACGGAGCAGTACTTC. This sequence encodes CASSLVATEQYF.

This clonotype has just a few counts. This rearrangement joins TRBV5-8 to TRBJ2-1; D ambiguous. Germline CDR1 SGHTS, CDR2 YDEGEE. The CDR3 consists of 15 residues. The V gene lost 0 bases and the J gene lost 10 bases, with 17 bases spanning the gap. The CDR3 is CASSLDPIGSYEQFF. The CDR3 DNA reads TGTGCCAGCAGCTTGGACCCCATCGGGTCCTACGAGCAGTTCTTC. Supplemented by reference TRBV5-8 and TRBJ2-1, the full variable domain reads EAGVTQSPTHLIKTRGQQATLRCSPISGHTSVYWYQQALGLGLQFLLWYDEGEERNRGNFPPRFSGRQFPNYSSELNVNALELEDSALYLCASSLDPIGSYEQFFGPGTRLTVL.

The CDR3, as DNA: TGTGCCAGCAGCTTTAATAGCGGGGGGCGACAAGAGACCCGATACTTC. It codes for CASSFNSGGRQETRYF. The V call is TRBV7-2, the J call TRBJ2-5; TRBD2 matches at 10 bases. CDR3 size: 16 residues. Germline trimming cut 3 bases from V and 14 bases from J; bases unmatched to any gene: 18. Germline CDR1 SGHTA, CDR2 FQGNSA.

As regards this clonotype: Because it lacks the conserved phenylalanine or tryptophan at the end, this CDR3 is likely a read error. The DNA is left out, because the CDR3 cannot be placed on it with certainty; the CDR3 is given as TCRdb lists it. This chain joins TRBV12-3 or TRBV12-4 and TRBJ2-5; whether TRBD1, the table's D call, matches the DNA was not checked. From its first to its last residue, the CDR3 has 14 amino acids. CDR3 loop: CASSFSGGQETWHS.

Remarks on this clonotype: Its ends do not fully match the called genes, so a read error is possible. V and J are TRBV7-3 and TRBJ2-3, with a possible D match to TRBD2 (6 bases). CDR3 length equals 17 residues. The V gene's germline CDR1 is SGHTA and CDR2 FQGTGA. The CDR3 is CASSLKLGRRGQDTQYF. In nucleotides, the CDR3 is TGTGCCAGCAGCCTCAAACTGGGGCGGCGGGGCCAAGATACCCAGTACTTT. Together with reference TRBV7-3 and TRBJ2-3, the CDR3 gives the full variable domain: GAGVSQTPSNKVTEKGKYVELRCDPISGHTALYWYRQSLGQGPEFLIYFQGTGAADDSGLPNDRFFAVRPEGSVSTLKIQRTERGDSAVYLCASSLKLGRRGQDTQYFGPGTRLTVL.

This clonotype was detected a few times. J is TRBJ2-7 and V is TRBV27; 8 bases map to TRBD1. Germline CDR1 MNHEY, CDR2 SMNVEV (reference sequence). The CDR3 runs 16 residues. V gave up 6 bases and J gave up 0 bases; unmatched junction bases: 10. The CDR3 coding sequence is TGTGCCAGCAGGGCGAAGACAGGGGTCAGCTCCTACGAGCAGTACTTC. Encoded protein: CASRAKTGVSSYEQYF.

This clonotype occurred a few times. The chain couples TRBV7-8 to TRBJ2-3, with 8 bases that match TRBD1. The CDR3 extends over 16 amino acids. Germline CDR1 reads SGHVS; CDR2 reads FQNEAQ. The ends lost 2 bases at V and 2 bases at J; junction bases unmatched: 6. CDR3 bases: TGTGCCAGCAGCTTATCGACAGGGGCGTTCACAGATACGCAGTATTTT. Residues: CASSLSTGAFTDTQYF.

This clonotype occurred once. The junction departs from germline at one end; a sequencing error may be responsible. This chain joins TRBV7-6 and TRBJ2-3; D perhaps matches TRBD2 (6 bases). Germline V lookup: CDR1 SGHVS, CDR2 FNYEAQ. This CDR3 is 16 amino acids long. The CDR3 nucleotides are TGTGCCAGCGGGGGTTCTGGCGGCGGGGTCACAGAGACGCAGTATTTC. This gives the protein CASGGSGGGVTETQYF.

As to this clonotype: An end of the junction does not agree with germline; a read error may underlie this. The V gene is TRBV7-8, the J gene TRBJ2-3; TRBD1 or TRBD2 may be the D gene (5 bases each). There are 15 residues in the CDR3. In germline, CDR1 is SGHVS, CDR2 FQNEAQ. CDR3 residues: CARSVGAAGQNTQYF. The CDR3 nucleotides read TGTGCCAGGAGCGTAGGGGCTGCGGGCCAAAACACGCAGTATTTC.

This clonotype was detected once. This chain connects TRBV7-2 to TRBJ2-3, with 8 bases aligning to TRBD2. The DNA end favors TRBJ2-7, so the J call may be wrong. This CDR3 is built from 18 residues. Germline assignment: CDR1 SGHTA and CDR2 FQGNSA. CDR3 in amino acids: CASSLAGLAGGPEDTQYF. Here the CDR3 DNA reads TGTGCCAGCAGCTTAGCGGGGCTAGCGGGCGGGCCGGAGGATACGCAGTACTTC.

This clonotype came up a few times. V usage is TRBV12-3 or TRBV12-4 and J usage is TRBJ2-3, with 10 bases matching TRBD1. The closer fit of TRBJ2-1 to the DNA end suggests the J call may be wrong. This CDR3 spans 16 amino acids. CDR3 sequence (DNA): TGTGCCAGCAGTTTTATGGGACAGGGGCTCCACAATGAGCAGTTCTTC. Translating it yields CASSFMGQGLHNEQFF.

Of note for this clonotype: The junction departs from the called germline gene at one end, perhaps through a read error. V usage is TRBV7-3 and J usage is TRBJ2-3; D might be TRBD1 or TRBD2, each matching 5 bases. The CDR3 covers 15 residues. Germline loops: CDR1 SGHTA, CDR2 FQGTGA. Here the CDR3 reads CAGSQGTRGTDTQYF. In DNA form, the CDR3 reads TGTGCCGGCAGCCAAGGGACCCGCGGCACAGATACGCAGTATTTC.

This chain links TRBV7-9 with TRBJ2-1; D unresolved. The V end lost 1 base, the J end lost 0 bases, and 10 bases lay between the germline ends. The CDR3 extends over 16 amino acids. Germline V gene data show CDR1 as SEHNR and CDR2 as FQNEAQ (reference sequence). CDR3 in DNA: TGTGCCAGCAGCTTAGATCGTGGAGTCTCCTACAATGAGCAGTTCTTC. As protein: CASSLDRGVSYNEQFF.